This TCR beta chain was captured in a study of molecular identifiers for immune sequencing clone quantification. Overall study findings and caveats: Molecules of identical TCR sharing a barcode could underestimate highly expanded clone sizes.

TCRdb ran MiXCR on the PCR reads and lists one entry per CDR3 protein. The profile covers under 800,000 distinct CDR3 sequences, with about 25% appearing a single time and around 0.78% taken by the ten largest. Naive CD8 library inputs spanned roughly 17,000 to 1,100,000 sorted cells and 10%, 30% or 50% RNA. Using a CD8+CD4-CCR7+CD45RA+ phenotype, naive CD8 T cells were sorted. On this clonotype itself: Its antigen is undetermined. A read error is possible here, since a much larger clone lies one base away.

The CDR3 is made up of 11 amino acids. The receptor's source is a human donor in good health. Some libraries in this study had Jurkat cell RNA spiked in. Sequenced material: naive CD8+ T cells from blood, with Jurkat cell RNA spiked in. The subset is: FACS-sorted CD8+CD4-CCR7+CD45RA+ naive T cells. J is TRBJ2-7 and V is TRBV12-3 or TRBV12-4; D remains ambiguous. CDR3 in DNA: TGTGCCAGCGGTTTCGGTGGTGACCAGGATTTC. This sequence encodes CASGFGGDQDF.